Shown below are 14 T cell receptor beta chains from a single sample sequenced in a study of OX40 agonist ivuxolimab in advanced cancers. Some clones are missing from TCRdb's copy, which holds only in-frame ones; the method was immunoSEQ multiplex PCR. The sample has under 30,000 clones; less than 90% are singletons. Sequences were derived from CD4+ or CD8+ T cells sorted from blood, sampled in a trial of the OX40 agonist ivuxolimab. These receptor sequences come from an adult with an advanced solid tumor such as melanoma, head and neck, liver or kidney cancer.

This clone came up a few times. This chain joins TRBV4-1 and TRBJ1-2, with D unresolved. In germline, CDR1 is MGHRA, CDR2 YSYEKL. This CDR3 has 15 residues. V was trimmed by 1 base and J by 8 bases, leaving 17 bases between them. In DNA form, the CDR3 reads TGCGCCAGCAGCCAAGTCCTCGCGGGGTCGGGAGGCTACACCTTC. Translating it yields CASSQVLAGSGGYTF.

The rearrangement joins TRBV2 to TRBJ1-1; no reliable D call. V lost 7 bases, J lost 4 bases, and 19 bases lay in between. This CDR3 has 15 amino acids. The germline V gene encodes CDR1 SNHLY and CDR2 FYNNEI. CDR3 nucleotide sequence: TGTGCCAGCATTCGGCTAGGGTATGAAGGCACTGAAGCTTTCTTT. Protein product: CASIRLGYEGTEAFF. Together with reference TRBV2 and TRBJ1-1, the CDR3 gives the full variable domain: EPEVTQTPSHQVTQMGQEVILRCVPISNHLYFYWYRQILGQKVEFLVSFYNNEISEKSEIFDDQFSVERPDGSNFTLKIRSTKLEDSAMYFCASIRLGYEGTEAFFGQGTRLTVV.

The chain combines TRBV18 with TRBJ1-4; no definite D call. In germline, CDR1 is KGHSH, CDR2 LQKENI. The length of the CDR3 is 15 residues. Between the trimmed V and J ends, which lost 3 bases and 0 bases, there was a span of 8 bases. This CDR3 is CASSPEGATNEKLFF. In nucleotides, the CDR3 is TGTGCCAGCTCACCCGAGGGTGCAACTAATGAAAAACTGTTTTTT.

The chain carries TRBV7-8 and TRBJ1-3; weak D call: TRBD1 (6 bases). V gave up 7 bases and J gave up 6 bases, with 16 bases separating them. The V gene's germline CDR1 is SGHVS and CDR2 FQNEAQ. The CDR3 consists of 14 residues. The CDR3 is CASTRGGLENTIYF. The CDR3, as DNA: TGTGCCAGCACCAGAGGGGGGCTCGAAAACACCATATATTTT.

The chain uses TRBV14 and TRBJ2-1; D may be TRBD1 (6 bases). Germline V CDR1 and CDR2: SGHDN, FVKESK. V was trimmed by 4 bases and J by 2 bases, leaving 12 bases between them. This CDR3 has 15 residues. This chain's CDR3 is CASSPYRVPYNEQFF. CDR3 DNA: TGTGCCAGCAGCCCTTACAGGGTCCCCTACAATGAGCAGTTCTTC.

The rearrangement links TRBV19 to TRBJ1-1, with D uncertain. V was trimmed by 3 bases and J by 7 bases, leaving 18 bases between them. CDR1 is LNHDA and CDR2 is SQIVND in the germline V gene (reference sequence). The CDR3 consists of 15 residues. The CDR3 is CASSMPPFVFGEAFF. As DNA, the CDR3 is TGTGCCAGTAGTATGCCCCCCTTTGTTTTCGGTGAAGCTTTCTTT.

The gene calls are TRBV6-6 and TRBJ1-2; D possibly corresponds to TRBD1 (6 bases). The CDR3 has 15 amino acids. Germline CDR1 is MNHNY and CDR2 is SVGAGI (reference sequence). V lost 7 bases and J 0 bases, leaving 15 bases between the germline ends. The CDR3 sequence: CASNSQGRSNYGYTF. The CDR3 region has the DNA TGTGCCAGCAATTCCCAGGGGAGATCTAACTATGGCTACACCTTC.

The chain has TRBV27 and TRBJ2-1; possible D gene TRBD1, 6 bases. V lost 0 bases and J lost 6, with 6 bases in between. The CDR3 covers 13 residues. The V gene's germline CDR1 is MNHEY and CDR2 SMNVEV (reference sequence). The CDR3 loop reads CASSLSRGNEQFF. CDR3 bases: TGTGCCAGCAGTTTATCCAGGGGCAATGAGCAGTTCTTC.

V gene TRBV7-3 combines with J gene TRBJ2-1; TRBD2 aligns across 8 bases. V shed 6 bases, J shed 8 bases, and the junction held 9 bases outside the gene matches. The CDR3 length is 14 residues. Per the germline V gene, CDR1 is SGHTA and CDR2 is FQGTGA. This chain's CDR3 is CASRQTGGLDEQFF. DNA for the CDR3: TGTGCCAGCAGGCAAACGGGGGGGCTTGATGAGCAGTTCTTC.

The V gene is TRBV7-2, the J gene TRBJ2-6; D is ambiguous. This CDR3 region has 15 residues. Trimming cost V 1 base and J 3 bases, with 7 bases left between them. Germline V CDR1 and CDR2: SGHTA, FQGNSA. The CDR3 DNA sequence: TGTGCCAGCAGCTTAGGCCTTCTTGGGGCCAACGTCCTGACTTTC. Translating it yields CASSLGLLGANVLTF.

There are a few counts of this clone. The rearrangement uses TRBV19 and TRBJ2-3; D is ambiguous. The CDR3 loop spans 15 amino acids. Germline assignment: CDR1 LNHDA and CDR2 SQIVND (reference sequence). V lost 2 bases and J lost 0, with 9 bases in between. Written as DNA, the CDR3 is TGTGCCAGTAGTATAAGCCCGGCTAGCACAGATACGCAGTATTTT. Translation gives CASSISPASTDTQYF.

This clone came up once. V usage is TRBV6-5 and J usage is TRBJ2-3, with a possible D match to TRBD2 (6 bases). The CDR3 consists of 14 residues. V lost 6 bases, J lost 2 bases, and 12 bases lay in between. The germline gives CDR1 MNHEY, CDR2 SVGAGI. CDR3 nucleotides: TGTGCCAGCAGCCTGGGGACTTCCACAGATACGCAGTATTTT. It translates to CASSLGTSTDTQYF.

The sample holds a few counts of this clone. The V gene is TRBV15, the J gene TRBJ1-2; the D gene is possibly TRBD1 (6 bases). V was clipped by 7 bases and J by 3 bases, with 12 bases between them. The length of the CDR3 is 13 residues. Germline V gene lookup returns CDR1 LNHNV and CDR2 YYDKDF (reference sequence). CDR3 DNA: TGTGCCACCACCTTAGGGGGTGACTATGGCTACACCTTC. It codes for CATTLGGDYGYTF.

This clone was observed a single time. V gene TRBV6-6 combines with J gene TRBJ2-5; 12 nucleotides align to TRBD2. V was pared by 2 bases and J by 3 bases, with 4 bases of the junction left unmatched. In germline, CDR1 is MNHNY, CDR2 SVGAGI (reference sequence). The CDR3 has 16 residues. CDR3: CASSYPSGGAEETQYF. CDR3 sequence (DNA): TGTGCCAGCAGTTACCCTAGCGGGGGGGCGGAAGAGACCCAGTACTTC.